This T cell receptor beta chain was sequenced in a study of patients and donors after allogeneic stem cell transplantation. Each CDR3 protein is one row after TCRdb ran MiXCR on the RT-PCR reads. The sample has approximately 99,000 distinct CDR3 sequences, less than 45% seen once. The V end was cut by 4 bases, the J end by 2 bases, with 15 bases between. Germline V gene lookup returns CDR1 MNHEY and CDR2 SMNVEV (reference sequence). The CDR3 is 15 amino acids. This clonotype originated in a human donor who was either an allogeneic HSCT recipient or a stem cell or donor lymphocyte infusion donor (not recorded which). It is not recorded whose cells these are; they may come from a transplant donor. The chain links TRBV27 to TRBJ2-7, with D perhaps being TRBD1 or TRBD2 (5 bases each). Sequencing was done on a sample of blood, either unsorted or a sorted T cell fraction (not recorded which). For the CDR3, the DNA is TGTGCCAGCAGTTCGAGGGGAGTAAGAACCTACGAGCAGTACTTC. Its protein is CASSSRGVRTYEQYF.